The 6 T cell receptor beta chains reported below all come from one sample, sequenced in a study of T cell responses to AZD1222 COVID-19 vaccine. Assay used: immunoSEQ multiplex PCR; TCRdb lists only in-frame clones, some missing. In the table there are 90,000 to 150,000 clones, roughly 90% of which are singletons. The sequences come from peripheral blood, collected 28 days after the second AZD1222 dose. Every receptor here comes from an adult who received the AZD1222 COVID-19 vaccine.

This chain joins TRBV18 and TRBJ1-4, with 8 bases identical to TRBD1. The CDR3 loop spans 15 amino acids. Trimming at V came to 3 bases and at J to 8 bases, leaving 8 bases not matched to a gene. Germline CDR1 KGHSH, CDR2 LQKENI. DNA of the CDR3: TGTGCCAGCTCACCGGGGACAGGAGGAGTCGAAAAACTGTTTTTT. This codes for CASSPGTGGVEKLFF.

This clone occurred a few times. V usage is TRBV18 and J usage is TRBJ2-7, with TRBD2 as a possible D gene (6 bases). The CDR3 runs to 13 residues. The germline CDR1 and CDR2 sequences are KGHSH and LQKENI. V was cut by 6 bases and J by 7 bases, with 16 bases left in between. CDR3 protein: CASSLLKAGEQYF. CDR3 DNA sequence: TGTGCCAGCTCTCTTCTAAAAGCGGGTGAGCAGTACTTC.

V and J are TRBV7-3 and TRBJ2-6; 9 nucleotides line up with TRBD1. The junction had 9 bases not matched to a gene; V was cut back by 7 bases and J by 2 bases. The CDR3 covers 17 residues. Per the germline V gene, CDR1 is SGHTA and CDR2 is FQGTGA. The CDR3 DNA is TGTGCCAGCACCCCGGGACAGGGAGAACCTGGGGCCAACGTCCTGACTTTC. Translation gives CASTPGQGEPGANVLTF.

CDR3 sequence: CASSLGSTSQTLHF. The CDR3 DNA is TGTGCCAGCAGCTTAGGGTCGACTTCTCAGACCCTCCACTTT. The chain joins TRBV7-2 to TRBJ1-6; D is uncertain. Trimming cost V 1 base and J 14 bases, with 15 bases left between them. The CDR3 is 14 amino acids. Germline V lookup: CDR1 SGHTA, CDR2 FQGNSA.

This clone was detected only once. CDR3 sequence: CSASRTANQPQHF. CDR3 bases: TGCAGTGCTAGTCGGACAGCGAATCAGCCCCAGCATTTT. The chain carries TRBV20-1 and TRBJ1-5; maybe TRBD1 (6 bases). Germline lookup yields CDR1 DFQATT and CDR2 SNEGSKA (reference sequence). The CDR3 spans 13 residues. Trimming removed 3 bases from V and 4 bases from J, with 10 bases in between.

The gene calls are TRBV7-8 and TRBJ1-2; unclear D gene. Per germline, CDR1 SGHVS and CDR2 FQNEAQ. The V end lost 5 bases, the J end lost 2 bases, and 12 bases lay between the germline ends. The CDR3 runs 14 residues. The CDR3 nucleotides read TGTGCCAGCAGCGGGCAGTGGGCCAACTATGGCTACACCTTC. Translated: CASSGQWANYGYTF.